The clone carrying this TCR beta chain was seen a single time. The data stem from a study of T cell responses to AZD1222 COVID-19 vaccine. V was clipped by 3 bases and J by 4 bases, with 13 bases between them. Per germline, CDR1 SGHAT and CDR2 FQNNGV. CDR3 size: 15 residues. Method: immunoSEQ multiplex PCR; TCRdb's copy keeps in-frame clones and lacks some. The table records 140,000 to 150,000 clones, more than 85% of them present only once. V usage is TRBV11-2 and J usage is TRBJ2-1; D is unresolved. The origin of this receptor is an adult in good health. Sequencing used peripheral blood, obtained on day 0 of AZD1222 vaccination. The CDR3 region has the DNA TGTGCCAGCAGCTTTAAGGGATCAAATTACAATGAGCAGTTCTTC. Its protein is CASSFKGSNYNEQFF.